The 15 T cell receptor beta chains in this list originate from one sample, sequenced in a study of vaccination effects on CD4 cells after COVID-19. The table came from immunoSEQ multiplex PCR; TCRdb's copy has only in-frame clones and leaves some out. The table records approximately 58,000 clones, 60% to 85% of them present only once. Following culture for around 10 days, CD4+ T cells were isolated. No antigen has been identified for these receptors. Material: CD4+ T cells from PBMCs cultured without peptide, obtained before COVID-19 vaccination. The receptors derive from a human donor who received a COVID-19 vaccine.

The J gene is TRBJ2-5, the V gene TRBV9, with 7 bases fitting TRBD2. CDR1 SGDLS and CDR2 YYNGEE come from the germline V gene. Trimming took 1 base from V and 3 from J; bases not matched to a gene: 3. The CDR3 loop spans 14 amino acids. The CDR3 spells CASSVQSGEETQYF. The DNA for the CDR3 is TGTGCCAGCAGCGTACAAAGCGGGGAAGAGACCCAGTACTTC.

This clone was seen only once. The chain carries TRBV6-1 and TRBJ2-7; TRBD1 matches 10 bases. CDR3 length: 15 residues. Per germline, CDR1 MNHNS and CDR2 SASEGT. The J segment lost 1 base and the V segment lost 3 bases, leaving 3 bases of the junction unmatched. CDR3 nucleotide sequence: TGTGCCAGCAGTGATCGGGACAGGGGTTCCTACGAGCAGTACGTC. Translated, it gives CASSDRDRGSYEQYV.

The chain employs TRBV24-1 and TRBJ1-5, with a weak D call TRBD1 (6 bases). The CDR3 sequence is 15 residues long. The V and J ends lost 9 bases and 3 bases respectively, with 17 bases between them. Per germline, CDR1 KGHDR and CDR2 SFDVKD. The CDR3 region is CATQAPGQSNQPQHF. The CDR3 DNA sequence: TGTGCCACCCAGGCCCCTGGACAGTCCAATCAGCCCCAGCATTTT.

This chain uses TRBV10-3 with TRBJ2-7; 7 bases fit TRBD1. The germline V gene has CDR1 ENHRY and CDR2 SYGVKD. The CDR3 sequence is 13 residues long. Losses at the gene ends were 6 bases for V and 2 bases for J; bases not matched to a gene: 4. Here the CDR3 reads CAIRPGQTYEQYV. CDR3 sequence (DNA): TGTGCCATCAGGCCGGGACAGACCTACGAGCAGTACGTC.

The rearrangement joins TRBV7-2 to TRBJ1-1; D call uncertain. Germline CDR1 SGHTA, CDR2 FQGNSA. The ends were cut back, 5 bases at V and 5 bases at J, with 15 bases in the middle. The CDR3 sequence is 14 residues long. CDR3: CASSIGRWDTEAFF. The CDR3 DNA is TGTGCCAGCAGCATCGGTAGATGGGATACTGAAGCTTTCTTT.

V is TRBV19 and J is TRBJ1-6; 7 bases align to TRBD1. With V trimmed by 7 bases and J by 5 bases, 5 bases remained unmatched. Germline V CDR1 and CDR2: LNHDA, SQIVND (reference sequence). The CDR3 consists of 14 residues. The CDR3 DNA sequence: TGTGCCAGTACCACGGGACAGAATAATTCACCCCTCCACTTT. It is translated as CASTTGQNNSPLHF.

V and J are TRBV7-3 and TRBJ1-6; the D gene is possibly TRBD1 (6 bases). The CDR3 is 15 residues long. Trimming shortened V by 5 bases and J by 11 bases, and 19 bases separated the two germline ends. CDR1 and CDR2 (germline): SGHTA, FQGTGA. The CDR3 DNA reads TGTGCCAGCAGCGAGAGGGGGGGGGTTACGCCACCCCTCCACTTT. It yields the protein CASSERGGVTPPLHF.

J is TRBJ1-1 and V is TRBV19; TRBD1 matches at 7 bases. The CDR3 extends over 15 amino acids. Germline CDR1 and CDR2: LNHDA and SQIVND (reference sequence). The V segment lost 6 bases and the J segment 1 base; nucleotides outside the gene matches: 8. CDR3 sequence: CASSAPGTANTEAFF. The CDR3 DNA sequence: TGTGCCAGTAGCGCCCCCGGGACAGCGAACACTGAAGCTTTCTTT.

This clone was counted between two and nine times. The gene calls are TRBV7-2 and TRBJ1-5, with unresolved D. The CDR3 contains 13 residues. Trimming took 1 base from V and 5 from J, leaving 6 bases between them. Germline loops: CDR1 SGHTA, CDR2 FQGNSA. CDR3: CASSLDSYQPQHF. The CDR3 nucleotides are TGTGCCAGCAGCTTAGACAGCTATCAGCCCCAGCATTTT.

The rearrangement joins TRBV9 to TRBJ2-1; D remains ambiguous. Trimming stripped 4 bases from V and 0 bases from J, with 5 bases between. This CDR3 has 13 amino acids. Germline V CDR1 and CDR2: SGDLS, YYNGEE. The CDR3 DNA is TGTGCCAGCAGCCCCGGCTCCTACAATGAGCAGTTCTTC. It translates to CASSPGSYNEQFF. Full variable domain (missing parts from reference TRBV9 and TRBJ2-1): DSGVTQTPKHLITATGQRVTLRCSPRSGDLSVYWYQQSLDQGLQFLIQYYNGEERAKGNILERFSAQQFPDLHSELNLSSLELGDSALYFCASSPGSYNEQFFGPGTRLTVL.

The rearrangement uses TRBV24-1 and TRBJ2-3; D is ambiguous. The CDR3 consists of 16 residues. Trimming left V 5 bases short and J 0 bases short, with 14 bases between. Looked up from germline, CDR1 is KGHDR and CDR2 is SFDVKD. CDR3 in DNA: TGTGCCACCAGTGTAGCCGACTCCTCTAGCACAGATACGCAGTATTTT. This translates into CATSVADSSSTDTQYF.

The V call is TRBV6-4, the J call TRBJ2-5, with 8 bases identical to TRBD1. V lost 6 bases, J lost 5 bases, and 5 bases stayed unmatched. Germline CDR1 MRHNA, CDR2 SNTAGT. This CDR3 has 13 residues. CDR3 coding DNA: TGTGCCAGCAGCCCCGACAGGGGCGAGACCCAGTACTTC. Protein product: CASSPDRGETQYF.

The chain is built from TRBV20-1 and TRBJ1-2; D gene ambiguous. Germline assignment: CDR1 DFQATT and CDR2 SNEGSKA (reference sequence). V dropped 3 bases and J dropped 6 bases, with 8 bases sitting between them. The CDR3 is 11 residues long. CDR3 region: CSASRQDGYTF. CDR3 DNA: TGCAGTGCTAGTCGGCAGGATGGCTACACCTTC.

This chain connects TRBV27 to TRBJ1-4; 7 bases align to TRBD1. CDR1 is MNHEY, CDR2 SMNVEV, per germline (reference sequence). CDR3 length: 15 amino acids. J was trimmed by 8 bases and V by 6 bases; bases with no gene match: 12. The CDR3 reads CASRPNRGFGEKLFF. CDR3 nucleotide sequence: TGTGCCAGCAGACCTAACAGGGGATTTGGGGAAAAACTGTTTTTT.

The chain carries TRBV4-2 and TRBJ1-1; D call uncertain. The CDR3 contains 14 residues. The germline CDR1 and CDR2 sequences are LGHNA and YNFKEQ. V was trimmed by 1 base and J by 1 base, leaving 7 bases between them. The CDR3 DNA reads TGTGCCAGCAGCCAAGCGGTCCAGAACACTGAAGCTTTCTTT. This codes for CASSQAVQNTEAFF.